The 12 T cell receptor beta chains given below trace back to one sample, sequenced in a study of T-cell memory formation after mild COVID-19. TCRdb ran MiXCR on the 5' RACE reads and lists one entry per CDR3 protein. The table lists roughly 350,000 distinct CDR3 sequences, about 21% of them singletons. Sequenced input: PBMCs or a T cell subset sorted from them (not recorded which). The receptors shown here come from an adult woman who had mild COVID-19 (a few samples of this study predate the infection). Cell type and time point are not known.

This sequence joins TRBV4-2 and TRBJ2-6, with TRBD1 matching over 7 bases. Germline lookup yields CDR1 LGHNA and CDR2 YNFKEQ. This CDR3 region has 17 residues. The junction had 4 bases not matched to a gene; V was cut back by 2 bases and J by 0 bases. CDR3 nucleotide sequence: TGTGCCAGCAGCCAATCAACAGGGGTCTCTGGGGCCAACGTCCTGACTTTC. Translation: CASSQSTGVSGANVLTF.

The chain uses TRBV6-4 and TRBJ2-3; no clear D. CDR3 length: 15 amino acids. Germline assignment: CDR1 MRHNA and CDR2 SNTAGT. Trimming left V 5 bases short and J 0 bases short, with 12 bases between. CDR3 sequence (DNA): TGTGCCAGCAGTCAAGTGGGGTCGAGCACAGATACGCAGTATTTT. This encodes CASSQVGSSTDTQYF.

The chain employs TRBV20-1 and TRBJ2-1; 16 bases are shared with TRBD2. With V trimmed by 2 bases and J by 4 bases, 5 bases remained unmatched. The CDR3 has 17 amino acids. Germline V gene sequence: CDR1 DFQATT, CDR2 SNEGSKA (reference sequence). DNA of the CDR3: TGCAGTGCTAGATCAGGGACTAGCGGGAGGGGATACAATGAGCAGTTCTTC. Its protein is CSARSGTSGRGYNEQFF.

This clonotype was observed a few times. The germline gene is not matched at one end of the junction; a read error may be the cause. The J gene is TRBJ2-7, the V gene TRBV27, with a weak D call TRBD2 (6 bases). Germline CDR1 and CDR2: MNHEY and SMNVEV (reference sequence). CDR3 length: 13 amino acids. Here the CDR3 reads CASSSGRGYGQYF. CDR3 bases: TGTGCCAGCAGTTCCGGTCGGGGGTACGGGCAGTACTTC.

This clonotype was picked up a small number of times. The chain uses TRBV25-1 and TRBJ2-3; TRBD1 matches at 10 bases. From germline, CDR1 is MGHDK and CDR2 SYGVNS. Trimming at V came to 7 bases and at J to 4 bases, leaving 5 bases not matched to a gene. CDR3 length: 14 residues. This CDR3 is CASTAGQGADTQYF. The DNA for the CDR3 is TGTGCCAGCACCGCCGGACAGGGGGCAGATACGCAGTATTTT.

This clonotype was counted ten times or more. The chain recombines TRBV24-1 with TRBJ1-5; 8 nucleotides line up with TRBD1. Germline V gives CDR1 KGHDR, CDR2 SFDVKD. The length of the CDR3 is 15 residues. The J segment lost 9 bases and the V segment lost 2 bases, leaving 8 bases of the junction unmatched. CDR3 in DNA: TGTGCCACCAGTGATTCGCGACAGGGGTGGGGGCCCCAGCATTTT. It encodes CATSDSRQGWGPQHF.

This clonotype was counted a few times. V and J are TRBV12-3 or TRBV12-4 and TRBJ2-7, with 7 bases identical to TRBD1. The length of the CDR3 is 14 residues. Losses at the gene ends were 5 bases for V and 5 bases for J; bases not matched to a gene: 9. CDR3 sequence (DNA): TGTGCCAGCAGTCCCTATAGGGGGCGAAACGAGCAGTACTTC. Protein product: CASSPYRGRNEQYF.

CDR3 DNA sequence: TGTGCCAGCAGTTTAAGTTTACCCGAGACAGCCTACGAGCAGTACTTC. Translation gives CASSLSLPETAYEQYF. The V gene is TRBV27, the J gene TRBJ2-7, with a tentative D call TRBD1 (5 bases). This CDR3 region has 16 residues. Trimming took off 2 bases at V and 2 bases at J, with 16 bases between the two ends. Germline loops: CDR1 MNHEY, CDR2 SMNVEV (reference sequence).

This chain uses TRBV11-2 with TRBJ2-4; no reliable D call. Germline V gene data show CDR1 as SGHAT and CDR2 as FQNNGV. The ends were cut back, 3 bases at V and 8 bases at J, with 11 bases in the middle. The CDR3 length is 13 residues. The DNA of the CDR3 is TGTGCCAGCAGCTTGCCCTTCCGGGACATTCAGTACTTC. Translating gives CASSLPFRDIQYF.

This clonotype was found a few times. The chain links TRBV4-1 to TRBJ2-7; TRBD1 matches at 10 bases. CDR3 length: 16 residues. Unmatched junction bases numbered 6, after V lost 1 base and J lost 3 bases. From germline, CDR1 is MGHRA and CDR2 YSYEKL. This CDR3 reads CASSQGQGARGYEQYF. CDR3 bases: TGCGCCAGCAGCCAAGGACAGGGGGCGCGGGGCTACGAGCAGTACTTC.

This clonotype was picked up many times. V gene TRBV29-1 combines with J gene TRBJ2-1; the D is unclear. The CDR3 is 11 amino acids. Per germline, CDR1 SQVTM and CDR2 ANQGSEA. The ends were cut back, 3 bases at V and 12 bases at J, with 12 bases in the middle. CDR3 protein: CSVDPGSGQFF. In DNA, the CDR3 is TGCAGCGTTGATCCGGGTTCGGGGCAGTTCTTC.

This rearrangement joins TRBV18 to TRBJ1-1, with unresolved D. The germline V gene encodes CDR1 KGHSH and CDR2 LQKENI. V was clipped by 2 bases and J by 6 bases, with 13 bases between them. This CDR3 has 14 residues. Written as DNA, the CDR3 is TGTGCCAGCTCACCAAGTGGAGCCATCGCTGAAGCTTTCTTT. It is translated as CASSPSGAIAEAFF.